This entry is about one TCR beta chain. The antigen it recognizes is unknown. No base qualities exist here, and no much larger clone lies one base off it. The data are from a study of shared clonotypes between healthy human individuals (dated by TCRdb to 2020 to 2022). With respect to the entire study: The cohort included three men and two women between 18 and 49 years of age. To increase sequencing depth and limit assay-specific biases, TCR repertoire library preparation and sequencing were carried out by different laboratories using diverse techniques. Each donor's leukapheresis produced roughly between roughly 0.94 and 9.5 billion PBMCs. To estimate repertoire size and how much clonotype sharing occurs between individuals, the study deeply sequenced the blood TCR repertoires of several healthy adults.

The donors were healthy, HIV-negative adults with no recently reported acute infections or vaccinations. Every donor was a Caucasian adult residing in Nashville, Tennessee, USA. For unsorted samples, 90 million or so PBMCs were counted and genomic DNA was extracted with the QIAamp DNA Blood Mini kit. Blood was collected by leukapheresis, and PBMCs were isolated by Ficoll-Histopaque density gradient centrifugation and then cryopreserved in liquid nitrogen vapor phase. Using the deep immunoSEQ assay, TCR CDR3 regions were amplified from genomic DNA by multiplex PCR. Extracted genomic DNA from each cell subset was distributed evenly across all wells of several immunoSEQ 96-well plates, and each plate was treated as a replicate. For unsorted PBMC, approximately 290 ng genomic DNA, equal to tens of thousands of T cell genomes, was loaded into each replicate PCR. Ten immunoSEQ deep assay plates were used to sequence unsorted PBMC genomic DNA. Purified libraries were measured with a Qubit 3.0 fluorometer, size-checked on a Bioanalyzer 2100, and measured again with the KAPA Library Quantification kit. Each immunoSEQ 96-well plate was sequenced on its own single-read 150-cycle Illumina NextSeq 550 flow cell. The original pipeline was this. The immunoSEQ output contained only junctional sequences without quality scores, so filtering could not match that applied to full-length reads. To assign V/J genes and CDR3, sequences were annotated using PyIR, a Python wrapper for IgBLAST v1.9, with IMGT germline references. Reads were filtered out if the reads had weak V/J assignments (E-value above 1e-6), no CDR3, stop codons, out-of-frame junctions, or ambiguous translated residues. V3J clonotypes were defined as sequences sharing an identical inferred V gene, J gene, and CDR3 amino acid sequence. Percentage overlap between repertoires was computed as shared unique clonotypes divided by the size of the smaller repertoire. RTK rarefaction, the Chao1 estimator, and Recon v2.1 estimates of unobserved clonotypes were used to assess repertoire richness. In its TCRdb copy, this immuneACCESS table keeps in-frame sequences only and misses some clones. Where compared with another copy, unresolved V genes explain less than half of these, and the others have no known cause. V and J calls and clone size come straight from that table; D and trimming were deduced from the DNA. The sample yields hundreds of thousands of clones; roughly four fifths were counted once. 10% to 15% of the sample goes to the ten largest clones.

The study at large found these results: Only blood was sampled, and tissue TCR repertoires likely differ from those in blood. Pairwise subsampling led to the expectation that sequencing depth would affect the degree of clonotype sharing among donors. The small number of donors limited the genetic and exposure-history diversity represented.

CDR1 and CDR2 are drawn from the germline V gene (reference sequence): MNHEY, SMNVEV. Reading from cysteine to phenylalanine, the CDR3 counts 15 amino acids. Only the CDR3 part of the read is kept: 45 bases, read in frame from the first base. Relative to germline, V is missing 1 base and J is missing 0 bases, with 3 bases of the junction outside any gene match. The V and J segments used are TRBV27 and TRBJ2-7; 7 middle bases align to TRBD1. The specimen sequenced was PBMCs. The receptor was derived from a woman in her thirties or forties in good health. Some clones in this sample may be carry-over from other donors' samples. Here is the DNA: TGTGCCAGCAGTTTATGGACAGGCGGCTCCTACGAGCAGTACTTC. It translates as CASSLWTGGSYEQYF.